What follows are 30 T cell receptor beta chains derived from one specimen sequenced in a study of control samples from healthy donors and cancer patients. Measured with immunoSEQ multiplex PCR; TCRdb has only the in-frame clones, and not every one. The sample lists 60,000 to 70,000 clones, over 75% occurring once. Sequenced input: blood. Receptors were obtained from a man in his forties or fifties in good health.

The sample holds a few counts of this clone. The V and J genes are TRBV5-6 and TRBJ2-3; D ambiguous. The CDR3 totals 18 residues. CDR1 and CDR2 (germline): SGHDT, YYEEEE. The V and J ends lost 4 bases and 0 bases respectively, with 21 bases between them. CDR3 DNA: TGTGCCAGCAGCCTTCTCGGTGGGGAAACACTTAGCACAGATACGCAGTATTTT. Its translation is CASSLLGGETLSTDTQYF.

The chain employs TRBV2 and TRBJ2-1; TRBD2 is a possible D gene (7 bases). CDR1 SNHLY and CDR2 FYNNEI come from the germline V gene. V dropped 8 bases and J dropped 2 bases, with 19 bases sitting between them. The length of the CDR3 is 16 residues. CDR3 loop: CASGWGGLYAYNEQFF. DNA for the CDR3: TGTGCCAGCGGTTGGGGGGGGCTTTACGCCTACAATGAGCAGTTCTTC. Using reference TRBV2 and TRBJ2-1 for the parts outside the CDR3, the full variable domain is EPEVTQTPSHQVTQMGQEVILRCVPISNHLYFYWYRQILGQKVEFLVSFYNNEISEKSEIFDDQFSVERPDGSNFTLKIRSTKLEDSAMYFCASGWGGLYAYNEQFFGPGTRLTVL.

The chain is built from TRBV7-3 and TRBJ1-1; 8 nucleotides match TRBD1. Looked up from germline, CDR1 is SGHTA and CDR2 is FQGTGA. J lost 0 bases, V lost 2 bases, and 5 bases had no gene match. The CDR3 covers 16 residues. The CDR3 DNA sequence: TGTGCCAGCAGCTTAGGGCAGGGGGCCTTGAACACTGAAGCTTTCTTT. Its translation: CASSLGQGALNTEAFF. The full variable domain, in which reference TRBV7-3 and TRBJ1-1 provide the parts outside the CDR3, is GAGVSQTPSNKVTEKGKYVELRCDPISGHTALYWYRQSLGQGPEFLIYFQGTGAADDSGLPNDRFFAVRPEGSVSTLKIQRTERGDSAVYLCASSLGQGALNTEAFFGQGTRLTVV.

This clone has only one observation. The chain carries TRBV27 and TRBJ1-5; D is uncertain. V was cut by 5 bases and J by 8 bases, with 16 bases left in between. The CDR3 is made up of 14 amino acids. The germline CDR1 and CDR2 sequences are MNHEY and SMNVEV (reference sequence). CDR3 coding DNA: TGTGCCAGCAGTCGCGGCACCTCGAGGGAGCCCCAGCATTTT. As protein: CASSRGTSREPQHF.

This sequence joins TRBV5-6 and TRBJ2-5; 12 nucleotides match TRBD2. CDR3 length: 16 residues. Germline CDR1 is SGHDT and CDR2 is YYEEEE. V lost 4 bases to trimming and J lost 4 bases; unmatched junction nucleotides: 8. CDR3 loop: CASSPKLAGGGETQYF. In nucleotides, the CDR3 is TGTGCCAGCAGCCCTAAACTAGCGGGAGGCGGAGAGACCCAGTACTTC.

CDR3: CASSRRTSGVTDTQYF. Here the CDR3 DNA reads TGTGCCAGCAGCAGACGGACTAGCGGGGTAACAGATACGCAGTATTTT. The genes are TRBV7-6 and TRBJ2-3; 12 bases fit TRBD2. CDR3 length: 16 amino acids. Germline V gives CDR1 SGHVS, CDR2 FNYEAQ. With V trimmed by 5 bases and J by 3 bases, 6 bases remained unmatched. Full variable domain (remainder filled in from reference TRBV7-6 and TRBJ2-3): GAGVSQSPRYKVTKRGQDVALRCDPISGHVSLYWYRQALGQGPEFLTYFNYEAQQDKSGLPNDRFSAERPEGSISTLTIQRTEQRDSAMYRCASSRRTSGVTDTQYFGPGTRLTVL.

V usage is TRBV5-1 and J usage is TRBJ1-1; no reliable D call. V lost 3 bases, J lost 2 bases, and 5 bases lay in between. Looked up from germline, CDR1 is SGHRS and CDR2 is YFSETQ. This CDR3 region has 12 residues. The CDR3 here is CASSWGNTEAFF. The CDR3 region has the DNA TGCGCCAGCAGCTGGGGTAACACTGAAGCTTTCTTT.

The chain couples TRBV30 to TRBJ1-6; D unresolved. The CDR3 contains 13 residues. V was clipped by 0 bases and J by 7 bases, with 7 bases between them. Per germline, CDR1 GTSNPN and CDR2 SVGIG (reference sequence). CDR3 protein: CAWSVADNSPLHF. CDR3 in DNA: TGTGCCTGGAGTGTAGCCGACAATTCACCCCTCCACTTT.

The rearrangement joins TRBV7-2 to TRBJ1-1, with D tentatively TRBD1 (6 bases). V shed 0 bases and J shed 6 bases, with 14 bases lying between them. This CDR3 region has 15 residues. The germline V gene encodes CDR1 SGHTA and CDR2 FQGNSA. The CDR3 nucleotides read TGTGCCAGCAGCTTAGCGGGGGGCGCGGGCGCTGAAGCTTTCTTT. Translation: CASSLAGGAGAEAFF. Complete variable domain (other parts from reference TRBV7-2 and TRBJ1-1): GAGVSQSPSNKVTEKGKDVELRCDPISGHTALYWYRQSLGQGLEFLIYFQGNSAPDKSGLPSDRFSAERTGGSVSTLTIQRTQQEDSAVYLCASSLAGGAGAEAFFGQGTRLTVV.

The chain has TRBV10-3 and TRBJ1-2; 10 bases agree with TRBD1. J lost 1 base, V lost 3 bases, and 14 bases had no gene match. Germline V gene data show CDR1 as ENHRY and CDR2 as SYGVKD. The CDR3 loop spans 19 amino acids. The CDR3 nucleotides are TGTGCCATCAGTGACCTTCTCTGGACAGGGGGACTCCTTAACTATGGCTACACCTTC. As protein: CAISDLLWTGGLLNYGYTF.

This chain uses TRBV29-1 with TRBJ1-1; no clear D. Per the germline V gene, CDR1 is SQVTM and CDR2 is ANQGSEA. The CDR3 has 15 amino acids. The V gene lost 4 bases and the J gene lost 0 bases, with 15 bases spanning the gap. CDR3 sequence: CSVGRVWGMNTEAFF. In DNA, the CDR3 is TGCAGCGTTGGGAGGGTGTGGGGAATGAACACTGAAGCTTTCTTT.

The chain couples TRBV6-5 to TRBJ1-3, with D unclear. This CDR3 spans 13 amino acids. Germline V CDR1 and CDR2: MNHEY, SVGAGI. Trimming shortened V by 6 bases and J by 4 bases, and 10 bases separated the two germline ends. CDR3 DNA: TGTGCCAGCAGAAAAGGCCGAGGAAACACCATATATTTT. Protein sequence: CASRKGRGNTIYF.

This clone was seen only a few times. This rearrangement joins TRBV9 to TRBJ2-7; weak D call: TRBD2 (6 bases). The germline CDR1 and CDR2 sequences are SGDLS and YYNGEE. The CDR3 is made up of 15 amino acids. Deletions cut 0 bases from V and 1 base from J, with 11 bases between. CDR3 amino acids: CASSVASGPSYEQYF. Written as DNA, the CDR3 is TGTGCCAGCAGCGTAGCCAGCGGGCCATCCTACGAGCAGTACTTC.

The chain links TRBV3-1 (or the pseudogene TRBV3-2) to TRBJ1-6, with D unresolved. This CDR3 spans 13 amino acids. Germline CDR1 and CDR2: LGHDT and YNNKEL (reference sequence). Trimming removed 6 bases from V and 5 bases from J, with 8 bases in between. DNA of the CDR3: TGTGCCAGCAGGGGAGTAGATAATTCACCCCTCCACTTT. Protein product: CASRGVDNSPLHF.

This clone has a single count. The chain uses TRBV28 and TRBJ1-5; 9 bases are a match to TRBD1. Germline CDR1 and CDR2: MDHEN and SYDVKM. V dropped 4 bases and J dropped 7; count of bases not matched to a gene: 11. This CDR3 region has 16 residues. DNA of the CDR3: TGTGCCAGCAGTTCAAGGGGGACAGGGTTGATGCAGCCCCAGCATTTT. It is translated as CASSSRGTGLMQPQHF.

The chain uses TRBV14 and TRBJ2-2, with 9 bases lining up with TRBD2. Germline lookup yields CDR1 SGHDN and CDR2 FVKESK. CDR3 length equals 17 residues. The ends lost 4 bases at V and 6 bases at J; junction bases unmatched: 12. CDR3 residues: CASSPIWRGGVAGELFF. CDR3 nucleotides: TGTGCCAGCAGCCCGATCTGGCGGGGGGGAGTGGCCGGGGAGCTGTTTTTT.

This sequence joins TRBV18 and TRBJ2-3; the D gene is possibly TRBD1 (6 bases). The germline V gene encodes CDR1 KGHSH and CDR2 LQKENI. Trimming removed 0 bases at V and 0 bases at J, with 10 bases between. The CDR3 sequence is 16 residues long. DNA for the CDR3: TGTGCCAGCTCACCACCCGGACAGTCTAGCACAGATACGCAGTATTTT. Its translation is CASSPPGQSSTDTQYF.

The chain links TRBV5-1 to TRBJ1-1; D remains unclear. CDR1 and CDR2 from the germline V gene are SGHRS and YFSETQ. Between the trimmed V and J ends, which lost 1 base and 0 bases, there was a span of 10 bases. CDR3 size: 15 residues. The CDR3 coding sequence is TGCGCCAGCAGCTTGAGGGCAGGAATGAACACTGAAGCTTTCTTT. This sequence encodes CASSLRAGMNTEAFF.

This sequence joins TRBV15 and TRBJ2-7, with D perhaps TRBD1 (6 bases). The V gene lost 3 bases and the J gene lost 2 bases, with 14 bases spanning the gap. The length of the CDR3 is 15 residues. CDR1 and CDR2 from the germline V gene are LNHNV and YYDKDF (reference sequence). The CDR3 spells CATSSHRVFTYEQYF. The DNA for the CDR3 is TGTGCCACCAGCAGTCACAGGGTTTTCACCTACGAGCAGTACTTC.

The chain carries TRBV19 and TRBJ2-7; 8 bases line up with TRBD1. The trim removed 7 bases at V and 0 bases at J, leaving 8 bases unmatched. The germline V gene has CDR1 LNHDA and CDR2 SQIVND (reference sequence). CDR3 length: 15 residues. CDR3 amino acids: CASTSDRAGSYEQYF. In nucleotides, the CDR3 is TGTGCCAGTACCTCGGACAGGGCGGGCTCCTACGAGCAGTACTTC.

The chain combines TRBV7-2 with TRBJ2-3; 9 bases map to TRBD2. Trimming removed 1 base from V and 2 bases from J; junction bases left unmatched: 4. Germline CDR1 is SGHTA and CDR2 is FQGNSA. This CDR3 has 16 amino acids. CDR3 DNA sequence: TGTGCCAGCAGCTTAGTACCTAGCGGGGTCACAGATACGCAGTATTTT. Amino acid sequence: CASSLVPSGVTDTQYF.

This chain uses TRBV25-1 with TRBJ1-5, with 10 bases matching TRBD1. The ends lost 3 bases at V and 6 bases at J; junction bases unmatched: 8. There are 16 residues in the CDR3. Germline CDR1 is MGHDK and CDR2 is SYGVNS. The CDR3 is CASSDSGTGEAQPQHF. Written as DNA, the CDR3 is TGTGCCAGCAGTGATTCCGGGACAGGGGAGGCTCAGCCCCAGCATTTT.

The chain carries TRBV5-1 and TRBJ2-7; D unresolved. Per the germline V gene, CDR1 is SGHRS and CDR2 is YFSETQ. Trimming pared 2 bases from V and 2 bases from J, leaving 11 bases between. CDR3 length: 14 residues. Here the CDR3 reads CASSFSASTYEQYF. CDR3 sequence (DNA): TGCGCCAGCAGCTTCAGTGCAAGTACCTACGAGCAGTACTTC. Filled out from reference TRBV5-1 and TRBJ2-7, the complete variable domain reads KAGVTQTPRYLIKTRGQQVTLSCSPISGHRSVSWYQQTPGQGLQFLFEYFSETQRNKGNFPGRFSGRQFSNSRSEMNVSTLELGDSALYLCASSFSASTYEQYFGPGTRLTVT.

This chain joins TRBV30 and TRBJ1-2; unclear D gene. The V and J ends lost 1 base and 8 bases respectively, with 17 bases between them. The CDR3 extends over 14 amino acids. Germline V gene data show CDR1 as GTSNPN and CDR2 as SVGIG (reference sequence). The CDR3 here is CAWSAWQEGIGYTF. The CDR3 DNA is TGTGCCTGGAGTGCCTGGCAGGAAGGGATCGGCTACACCTTC.

The genes are TRBV6-2 or TRBV6-3 and TRBJ1-1; D gene uncertain. The ends were cut back, 5 bases at V and 2 bases at J, with 3 bases in the middle. CDR3 length: 11 residues. Germline V gene sequence: CDR1 MNHEY, CDR2 SVGEGT. The CDR3 loop is CASSDNTEAFF. CDR3 DNA: TGTGCCAGCAGTGACAACACTGAAGCTTTCTTT.

V gene TRBV28 combines with J gene TRBJ2-2; TRBD1 agrees at 8 bases. The CDR3 is made up of 15 amino acids. The V and J ends lost 5 bases and 3 bases, in that order; junction bases with no gene match: 5. The germline V gene has CDR1 MDHEN and CDR2 SYDVKM. CDR3 bases: TGTGCCAGCAGTCCCGGGACAGGCTACACCGGGGAGCTGTTTTTT. It encodes CASSPGTGYTGELFF.

This clone has only a few counts. The rearrangement uses TRBV7-9 and TRBJ2-7; either TRBD1 or TRBD2 may fit D (5 bases each). Germline loops: CDR1 SEHNR, CDR2 FQNEAQ (reference sequence). The CDR3 consists of 14 residues. The germline V and J ends were trimmed by 4 bases and 7 bases, with 17 bases remaining between them. In DNA form, the CDR3 reads TGTGCCAGCAGCTCCCCGGGGACGCTGCGGGAGCAGTACTTC. It specifies CASSSPGTLREQYF. Filled out from reference TRBV7-9 and TRBJ2-7, the complete variable domain reads DTGVSQNPRHKITKRGQNVTFRCDPISEHNRLYWYRQTLGQGPEFLTYFQNEAQLEKSRLLSDRFSAERPKGSFSTLEIQRTEQGDSAMYLCASSSPGTLREQYFGPGTRLTVT.

The J gene is TRBJ1-2, the V gene TRBV28, with 8 bases lining up with TRBD1. Germline V gene lookup returns CDR1 MDHEN and CDR2 SYDVKM. The V segment lost 3 bases and the J segment 5 bases; nucleotides outside the gene matches: 11. The CDR3 covers 16 residues. Written as DNA, the CDR3 is TGTGCCAGCAGTTTTGTATCGCAGGGGGCGAGGTATGGCTACACCTTC. Translation gives CASSFVSQGARYGYTF.

Worth noting for this clone: The junction shows a germline mismatch at one end, possibly a read error. The chain uses TRBV6-5 and TRBJ2-2; maybe TRBD1 (6 bases). Germline CDR1 MNHEY, CDR2 SVGAGI. There are 10 residues in the CDR3. CDR3 residues: CASTPQGQLF. The CDR3 DNA is TGTGCCAGCACCCCACAGGGCCAGCTTTTT.

The genes are TRBV6-6 and TRBJ2-1; weak D call: TRBD2 (6 bases). Between the trimmed V and J ends, which lost 6 bases and 4 bases, there was a span of 19 bases. The CDR3 is made up of 16 amino acids. Germline CDR1 MNHNY, CDR2 SVGAGI (reference sequence). CDR3 in amino acids: CASRPFAGPSYNEQFF. The CDR3 DNA sequence: TGTGCCAGCAGACCTTTCGCGGGACCAAGTTACAATGAGCAGTTCTTC.